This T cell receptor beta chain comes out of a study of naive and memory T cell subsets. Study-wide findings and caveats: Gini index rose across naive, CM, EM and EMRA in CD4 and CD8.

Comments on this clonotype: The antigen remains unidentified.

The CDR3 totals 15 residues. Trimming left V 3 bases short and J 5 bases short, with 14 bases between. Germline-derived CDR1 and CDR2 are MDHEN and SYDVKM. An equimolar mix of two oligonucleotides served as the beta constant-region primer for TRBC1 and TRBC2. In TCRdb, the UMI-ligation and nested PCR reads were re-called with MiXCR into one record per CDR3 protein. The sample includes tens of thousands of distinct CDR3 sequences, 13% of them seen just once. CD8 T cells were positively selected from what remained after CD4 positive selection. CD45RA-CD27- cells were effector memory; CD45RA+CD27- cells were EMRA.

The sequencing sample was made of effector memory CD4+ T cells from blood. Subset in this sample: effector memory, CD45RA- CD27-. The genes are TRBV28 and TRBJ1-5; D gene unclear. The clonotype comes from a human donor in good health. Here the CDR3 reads CASSFSGRLHQPQHF. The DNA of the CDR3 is TGTGCCAGCAGTTTTTCCGGCCGGTTGCATCAGCCCCAGCATTTT.